The 5 T cell receptor beta chains below were found in one sample sequenced in a study of neurological immune-mediated disorders. TCRdb fed the 5' RACE reads into MiXCR, producing one record per CDR3 protein. This sample has approximately 68,000 distinct CDR3 sequences, with 4.8% found just once. The sequencing input was PBMCs. These TCRs come from a woman aged 70-85 years with multiple sclerosis.

This clonotype appeared many times. The rearrangement uses TRBV4-3 and TRBJ1-5, with D unclear. Between the trimmed V and J ends, which lost 3 bases and 8 bases, there was a span of 11 bases. The CDR3 covers 13 residues. Per the germline V gene, CDR1 is LGHNA and CDR2 is YSLEER. In DNA form, the CDR3 reads TGCGCCAGCAGCCAGGAGGGTTGGGAGCCCCAGCATTTT. This gives the protein CASSQEGWEPQHF.

This clonotype was counted ten times or more. The rearrangement links TRBV7-2 to TRBJ2-6, with 7 bases fitting TRBD1. The CDR3 sequence is 17 residues long. With 5 bases clipped from V and 0 bases from J, the junction kept 7 bases outside the gene matches. Germline V gene lookup returns CDR1 SGHTA and CDR2 FQGNSA. CDR3 coding DNA: TGTGCCAGCAGCAAGGACAGGCCGCGCTCTGGGGCCAACGTCCTGACTTTC. Encoded protein: CASSKDRPRSGANVLTF.

This clonotype was counted ten times or more. The rearrangement links TRBV7-2 to TRBJ2-7; no definite D call. This CDR3 spans 13 amino acids. The germline V and J ends were trimmed by 5 bases and 0 bases, with 8 bases remaining between them. Germline V lookup: CDR1 SGHTA, CDR2 FQGNSA. The chain's CDR3 is CASSHTYSYEQYF. Here the CDR3 DNA reads TGTGCCAGCAGCCACACATACTCCTACGAGCAGTACTTC. The full variable domain, its missing parts supplied by reference TRBV7-2 and TRBJ2-7, is GAGVSQSPSNKVTEKGKDVELRCDPISGHTALYWYRQSLGQGLEFLIYFQGNSAPDKSGLPSDRFSAERTGGSVSTLTIQRTQQEDSAVYLCASSHTYSYEQYFGPGTRLTVT.

In its sample, this clonotype was seen many times. The chain combines TRBV7-8 with TRBJ2-1; 14 nucleotides align to TRBD2. CDR1 and CDR2 (germline): SGHVS, FQNEAQ. This CDR3 has 16 amino acids. V trimming: 5 bases; J trimming: 4 bases; junction bases outside the gene matches: 4. The CDR3 coding sequence is TGTGCCAGCAGCCGTGGACTAGCGGGAGGTTACAATGAGCAGTTCTTC. Protein product: CASSRGLAGGYNEQFF.

The table lists this clonotype with many counts. The chain employs TRBV12-3 or TRBV12-4 and TRBJ1-1; D is uncertain. Trimming cost V 5 bases and J 1 base, with 5 bases left between them. The CDR3 consists of 12 residues. The CDR3 loop is CASSSPNTEAFF. The CDR3 DNA follows: TGTGCCAGCAGTAGCCCGAACACTGAAGCTTTCTTT.